This T cell receptor beta chain was sequenced in a study of T cells in Graves' hyperthyroidism and ophthalmopathy. Study context: Staff took peripheral blood when the initial diagnosis was made, before any treatment began.

The table lists this clonotype with many counts. Its antigen is unidentified. Study conclusions and caveats: Blood samples included most of the expanded thyroid clonotypes exceeding 0.001.

On the basis of clinical symptoms, serum thyroxine and TRAb, thyroid ultrasound and orbital computed tomography, diagnoses were made. The CDR3 has 15 amino acids. Germline CDR1 SGDLS, CDR2 YYNGEE. The V gene end was trimmed by 0 bases and the J gene end by 2 bases; junction bases not matched to a gene: 1. TCR beta CDR3 sequences were amplified from RNA transcripts. When the TCR CDR3 underwent first-round RT-PCR, the HTBI primer set was used. TCRdb recomputed calls from the multiplex PCR reads with MiXCR, one row per CDR3 protein. The sample records 340,000 or so distinct CDR3 sequences, about 20% being singletons.

The TCR originated in a woman in her forties or fifties with Graves' hyperthyroidism. The sequencing sample was made of blood. The rearrangement joins TRBV9 to TRBJ2-7, with 11 positions matching TRBD2. The CDR3 nucleotides read TGTGCCAGCAGCGTAGGACTAGCGGGACCCTACGAGCAGTACTTC. This encodes CASSVGLAGPYEQYF.